Given below is one T cell receptor (beta chain) in context. This specimen comes from a study of blood T cell repertoires in COVID-19. The overall study: Samples of COVID-19 (acute and convalescent) were obtained from the United States, Italy and Spain.

The CDR3 spans 14 residues. Germline CDR1 reads MNHEY; CDR2 reads SMNVEV (reference sequence). Trimming pared 6 bases from V and 4 bases from J, leaving 15 bases between. In the original processing: Reference gene primer amplification in the assay estimated nucleated cell counts. Sequencing was performed with immunoSEQ multiplex PCR; in TCRdb, only in-frame clones are kept and a portion is missing. That table furnishes V, J and clone size, whereas the DNA furnished D and trimming. Of around 110,000 clones listed, approximately 86% are singletons. Input material: peripheral blood. V and J are TRBV27 and TRBJ1-2; D is ambiguous. The receptor was derived from a man between 40 and 49 years old with acute or convalescent COVID-19. The DNA for the CDR3 is TGTGCCAGCAGCCCCATCTCGGGAAGCTATGGCTACACCTTC. This sequence encodes CASSPISGSYGYTF.